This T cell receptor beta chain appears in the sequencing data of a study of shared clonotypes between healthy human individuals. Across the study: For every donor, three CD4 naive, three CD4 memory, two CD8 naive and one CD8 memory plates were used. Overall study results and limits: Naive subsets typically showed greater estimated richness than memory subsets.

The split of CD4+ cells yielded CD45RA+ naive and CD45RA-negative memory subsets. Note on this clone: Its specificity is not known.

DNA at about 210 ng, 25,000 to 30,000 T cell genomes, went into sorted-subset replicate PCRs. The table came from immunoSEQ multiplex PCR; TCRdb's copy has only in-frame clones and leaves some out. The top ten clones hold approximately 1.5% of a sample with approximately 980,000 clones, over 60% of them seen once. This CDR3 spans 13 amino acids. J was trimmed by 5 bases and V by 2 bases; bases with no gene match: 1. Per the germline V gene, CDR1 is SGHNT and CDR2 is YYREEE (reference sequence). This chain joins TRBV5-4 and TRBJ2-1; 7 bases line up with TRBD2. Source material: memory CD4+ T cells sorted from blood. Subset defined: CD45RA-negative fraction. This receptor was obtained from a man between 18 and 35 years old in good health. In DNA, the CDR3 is TGTGCCAGCAGCTTAGGGACTAACAATGAGCAGTTCTTC. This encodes CASSLGTNNEQFF.